This TCR beta chain was sequenced for a study of radiotherapy plus CTLA-4 blockade in lung cancer. Trimming removed 9 bases from V and 6 bases from J, with 14 bases in between. This CDR3 spans 12 amino acids. The assay was immunoSEQ multiplex PCR, and TCRdb's table has in-frame clones only and misses some. The data contain approximately 53,000 clones, about 88% of them singletons. This clone occurred a few times. The rearrangement links TRBV23-1 to TRBJ1-2; no clear D. TRBV23-1 is reported as an ORF; its role is uncertain. The sequenced sample was peripheral blood, obtained from a patient treated with radiotherapy plus ipilimumab. This receptor was identified in a human donor with non-small cell lung cancer whose response to radiotherapy plus ipilimumab could not be evaluated. The DNA of the CDR3 is TGCGCCAGAGATGAGATAGAGGATGGCTACACCTTC. Its translation is CARDEIEDGYTF.